A single TCR beta chain is shown here with its context. This clone has just a few counts. There is no known antigen for this receptor. Base qualities are not provided; no much larger clone lies one nucleotide away. Resection was performed on patients in Japan or China between about 2014 and 2017. Two lung cancer pathologists independently reviewed H&E slides to confirm the histologic diagnosis of every case. For nucleic acid extraction, premalignant or tumor cells were enriched by macro-dissection following pathologic assessment. The AllPrep DNA/RNA FFPE Kit was used to isolate DNA from FFPE tissue. This sample was taken from a study of immune evolution from preneoplasia to lung adenocarcinoma listed by TCRdb under 2021. Describing the broader study: No AAH lesions showed HLA loss of heterozygosity, compared with 6% to 7.5% of AIS, 15% of MIA and approximately 34% of ADC lesions. Immune contexture across lung adenocarcinoma precursors and invasive adenocarcinoma was profiled using immune gene expression, TCR sequencing and multiplex immunofluorescence. Resected precursor lesions (AAH, AIS, MIA) and invasive adenocarcinomas were compared with paired morphologically normal lung tissue. Sample size was based on specimen availability rather than a prior power calculation. The immune data were combined with whole exome sequencing and methylation data from the same cohort of nodules. In total, the cohort included under 60 patients with pulmonary nodules, all of whom underwent surgical resection. TCR sequencing data were obtained from around 51 patients. According to the study, roughly 100 samples were used for TCR sequencing. POLYSOLVER was used to infer class I HLA alleles from exome data, and LOHHLA was used to detect allele-specific HLA loss.

What the research found in general, with its limitations: Clonality was highest in normal lung, while later-stage lesions appeared to have lower clonality but higher T cell density and diversity. The findings rested on association rather than direct causation, and larger cohorts with long-term follow-up and longitudinal biopsies were considered necessary. Top T cell clone frequencies were highest in normal lung and appeared to decrease progressively from AAH through AIS, MIA and invasive adenocarcinoma. Because all patients were from Japan and China, applicability to Western populations was uncertain. Compared with EGFR-mutant or double wild-type lesions, KRAS-mutant nodules had the highest T cell clonality.

Using the immunoSEQ hsTCRbeta Kit, TCR beta CDR3 regions were sequenced from DNA. Processing in the source paper ran as follows. TCR sequencing data were analysed with the ImmunoSEQ Analyzer. T cell clonality was calculated on productive rearrangements as 1 minus Pielou's evenness. The inverse Simpson index, applied to productive templates, was used to measure T cell diversity. T cell density was TCR beta template counts normalized to usable DNA, estimated by amplifying and sequencing housekeeping genes. Two-sided Kruskal-Wallis tests were used to compare TCR metrics across histologic stages. TCRdb took over this immuneACCESS table, retaining in-frame rearrangements with V and J assigned. Such tables are incomplete; in checked studies, under half of the missing clones stem from an unresolved V gene, and the remainder is unexplained. That table gives V, J and clone size, and the DNA gave D and trimming. A total of about 8,300 clones appear in this sample, roughly 80% of them only once. More than 2% of the sample is in the top ten clones.

Material for sequencing was FFPE invasive lung adenocarcinoma tissue. The sample's cell subset or site label is to be understood as: frankly invasive lung adenocarcinoma (ADC). The sequence derives from a person aged 45-69 years with lung adenocarcinoma.

The CDR3 protein is CASSKREGESKQFF. The nucleotide sequence reads as follows: TGTGCCAGCAGCAAGCGAGAGGGAGAGTCAAAGCAGTTCTTC. The chain uses TRBV11-3 and TRBJ2-1; the D segment could be TRBD2, given 5 matching bases. V loses 5 bases of germline sequence and J loses 11 bases, and the interval between the two ends is 19 bases. Reading the germline V gene gives CDR1 SGHNT and CDR2 YENEEA. The CDR3, from cysteine to phenylalanine, totals 14 residues. CDR3 DNA is the only sequence kept; it has 42 bases, read in frame from the first base. Reference TRBV11-3 and TRBJ2-1 genes cover what lies past the CDR3, so the full variable domain is EAGVVQSPRYKIIEKKQPVAFWCNPISGHNTLYWYLQNLGQGPELLIRYENEEAVDDSQLPKDRFSAERLKGVDSTLKIQPAELGDSAVYLCASSKREGESKQFFGPGTRLTVL.